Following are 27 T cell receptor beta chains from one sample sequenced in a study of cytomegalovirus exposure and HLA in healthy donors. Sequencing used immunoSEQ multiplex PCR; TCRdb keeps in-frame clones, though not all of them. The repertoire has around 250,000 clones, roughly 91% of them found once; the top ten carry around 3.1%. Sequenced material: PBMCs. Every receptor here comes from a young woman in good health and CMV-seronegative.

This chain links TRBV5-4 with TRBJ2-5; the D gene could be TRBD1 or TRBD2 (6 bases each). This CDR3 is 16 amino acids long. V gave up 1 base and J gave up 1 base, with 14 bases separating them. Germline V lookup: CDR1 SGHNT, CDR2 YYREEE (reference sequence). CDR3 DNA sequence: TGTGCCAGCAGCTTGTGGGGGGACATCCTCCAAGAGACCCAGTACTTC. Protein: CASSLWGDILQETQYF.

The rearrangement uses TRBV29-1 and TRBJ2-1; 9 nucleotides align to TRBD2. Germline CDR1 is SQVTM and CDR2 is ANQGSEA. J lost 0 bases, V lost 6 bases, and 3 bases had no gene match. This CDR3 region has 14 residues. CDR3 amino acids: CSVRREGSYNEQFF. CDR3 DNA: TGCAGCGTAAGGCGGGAGGGCTCCTACAATGAGCAGTTCTTC.

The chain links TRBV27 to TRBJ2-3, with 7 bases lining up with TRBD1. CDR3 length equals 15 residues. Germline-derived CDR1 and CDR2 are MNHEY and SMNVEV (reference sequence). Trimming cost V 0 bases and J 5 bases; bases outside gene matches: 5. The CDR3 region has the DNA TGTGCCAGCAGTTTATCCTCAACAGGGGTAGATACGCAGTATTTT. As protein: CASSLSSTGVDTQYF.

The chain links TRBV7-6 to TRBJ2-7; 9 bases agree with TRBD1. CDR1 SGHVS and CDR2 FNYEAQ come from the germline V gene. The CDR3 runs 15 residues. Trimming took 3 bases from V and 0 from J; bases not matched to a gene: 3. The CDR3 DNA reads TGTGCCAGCAGCTTCGGGACAGGGTCCTCCTACGAGCAGTACTTC. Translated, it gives CASSFGTGSSYEQYF.

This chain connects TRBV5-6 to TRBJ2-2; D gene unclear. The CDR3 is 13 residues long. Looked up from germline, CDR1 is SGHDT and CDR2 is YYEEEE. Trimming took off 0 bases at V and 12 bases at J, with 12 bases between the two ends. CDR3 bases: TGTGCCAGCAGCTTGGGAGGCGGATCCCAGCTGTTTTTT. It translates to CASSLGGGSQLFF.

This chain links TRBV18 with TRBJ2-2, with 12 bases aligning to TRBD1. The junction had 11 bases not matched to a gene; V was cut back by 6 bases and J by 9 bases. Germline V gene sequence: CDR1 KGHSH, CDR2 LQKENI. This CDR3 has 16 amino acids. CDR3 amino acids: CASSPGQGALRRELFF. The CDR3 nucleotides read TGTGCCAGCTCTCCGGGACAGGGGGCCCTCCGGCGGGAGCTGTTTTTT.

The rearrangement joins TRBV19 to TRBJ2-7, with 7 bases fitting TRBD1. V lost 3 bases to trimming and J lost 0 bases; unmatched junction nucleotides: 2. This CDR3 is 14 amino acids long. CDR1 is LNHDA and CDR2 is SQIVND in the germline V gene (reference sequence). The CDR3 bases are TGTGCCAGTAGTATTGGGACAGACTCCTACGAGCAGTACTTC. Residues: CASSIGTDSYEQYF. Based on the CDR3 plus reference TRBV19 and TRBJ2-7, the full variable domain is DGGITQSPKYLFRKEGQNVTLSCEQNLNHDAMYWYRQDPGQGLRLIYYSQIVNDFQKGDIAEGYSVSREKKESFPLTVTSAQKNPTAFYLCASSIGTDSYEQYFGPGTRLTVT.

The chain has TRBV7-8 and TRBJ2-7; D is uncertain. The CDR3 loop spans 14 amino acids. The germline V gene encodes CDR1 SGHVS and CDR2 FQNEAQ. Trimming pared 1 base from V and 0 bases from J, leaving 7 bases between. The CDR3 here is CASSLEYSSYEQYF. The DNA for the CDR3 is TGTGCCAGCAGCTTAGAATATTCCTCCTACGAGCAGTACTTC.

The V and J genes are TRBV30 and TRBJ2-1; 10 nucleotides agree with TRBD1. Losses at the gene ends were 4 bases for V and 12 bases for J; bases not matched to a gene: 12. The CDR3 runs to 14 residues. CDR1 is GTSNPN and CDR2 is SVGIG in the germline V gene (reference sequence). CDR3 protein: CAWNPGQGRFGQFF. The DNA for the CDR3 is TGTGCCTGGAACCCGGGACAGGGGAGGTTTGGGCAGTTCTTC.

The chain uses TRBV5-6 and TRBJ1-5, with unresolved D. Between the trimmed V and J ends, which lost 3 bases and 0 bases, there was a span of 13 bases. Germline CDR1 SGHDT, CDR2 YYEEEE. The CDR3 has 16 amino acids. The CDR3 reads CASSSSGGYSNQPQHF. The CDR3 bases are TGTGCCAGCAGCTCCTCGGGAGGGTATAGCAATCAGCCCCAGCATTTT.

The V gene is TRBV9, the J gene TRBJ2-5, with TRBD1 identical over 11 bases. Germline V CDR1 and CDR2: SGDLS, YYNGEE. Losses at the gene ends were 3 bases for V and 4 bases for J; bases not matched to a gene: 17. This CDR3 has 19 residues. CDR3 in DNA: TGTGCCAGCAGCGCCCTTCTGCCGGGACAGGGGGTTCGTTTAGAGACCCAGTACTTC. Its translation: CASSALLPGQGVRLETQYF.

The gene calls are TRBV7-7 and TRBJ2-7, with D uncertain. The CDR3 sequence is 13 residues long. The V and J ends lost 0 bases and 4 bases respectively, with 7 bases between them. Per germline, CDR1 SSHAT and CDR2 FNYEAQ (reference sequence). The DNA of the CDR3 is TGTGCCAGCAGCTTAGCGGGATCTTACGAGCAGTACTTC. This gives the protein CASSLAGSYEQYF.

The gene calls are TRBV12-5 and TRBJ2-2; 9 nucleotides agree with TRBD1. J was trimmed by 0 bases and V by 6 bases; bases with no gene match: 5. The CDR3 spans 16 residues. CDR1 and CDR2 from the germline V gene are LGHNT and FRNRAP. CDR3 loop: CASGQDRGSNTGELFF. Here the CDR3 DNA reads TGTGCTAGTGGCCAGGACAGGGGTTCGAACACCGGGGAGCTGTTTTTT.

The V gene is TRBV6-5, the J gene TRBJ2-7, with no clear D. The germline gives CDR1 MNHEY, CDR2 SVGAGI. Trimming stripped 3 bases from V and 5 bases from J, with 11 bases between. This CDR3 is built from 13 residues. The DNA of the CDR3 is TGTGCCAGCAGTTATACCCTCCGGAACGAGCAGTACTTC. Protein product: CASSYTLRNEQYF.

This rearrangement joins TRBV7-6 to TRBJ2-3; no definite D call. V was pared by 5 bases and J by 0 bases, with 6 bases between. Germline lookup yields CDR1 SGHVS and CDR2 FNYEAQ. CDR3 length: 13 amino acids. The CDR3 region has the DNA TGTGCCAGCAGCCGAACTAGCACAGATACGCAGTATTTT. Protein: CASSRTSTDTQYF.

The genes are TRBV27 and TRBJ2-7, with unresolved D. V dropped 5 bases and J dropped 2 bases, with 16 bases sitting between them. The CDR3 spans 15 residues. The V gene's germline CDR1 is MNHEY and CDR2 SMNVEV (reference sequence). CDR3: CASSHASSRPYEQYF. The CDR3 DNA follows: TGTGCCAGCAGTCACGCTTCATCACGCCCCTACGAGCAGTACTTC.

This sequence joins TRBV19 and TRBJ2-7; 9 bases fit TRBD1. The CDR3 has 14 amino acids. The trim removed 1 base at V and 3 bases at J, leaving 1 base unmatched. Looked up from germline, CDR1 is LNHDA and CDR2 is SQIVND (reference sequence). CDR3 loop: CASSIGTGDYEQYF. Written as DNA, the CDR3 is TGTGCCAGTAGTATAGGGACAGGGGACTACGAGCAGTACTTC.

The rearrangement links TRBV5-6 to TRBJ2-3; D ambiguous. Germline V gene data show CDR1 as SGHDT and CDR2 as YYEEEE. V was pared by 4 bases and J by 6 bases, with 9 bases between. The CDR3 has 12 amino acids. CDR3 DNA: TGTGCCAGCAGCATCTATATTGATACGCAGTATTTT. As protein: CASSIYIDTQYF.

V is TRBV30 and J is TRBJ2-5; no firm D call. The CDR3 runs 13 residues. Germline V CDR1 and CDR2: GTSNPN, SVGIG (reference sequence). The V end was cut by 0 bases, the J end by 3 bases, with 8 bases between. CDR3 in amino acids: CAWSVYRKETQYF. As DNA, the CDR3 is TGTGCCTGGAGTGTATACCGTAAAGAGACCCAGTACTTC.

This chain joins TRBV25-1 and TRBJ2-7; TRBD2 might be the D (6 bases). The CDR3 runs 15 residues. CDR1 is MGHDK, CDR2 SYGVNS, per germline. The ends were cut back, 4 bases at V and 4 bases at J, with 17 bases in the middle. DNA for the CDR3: TGTGCCAGCAGTGTTGGAGTAACTAGCTCTTACGAGCAGTACTTC. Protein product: CASSVGVTSSYEQYF.

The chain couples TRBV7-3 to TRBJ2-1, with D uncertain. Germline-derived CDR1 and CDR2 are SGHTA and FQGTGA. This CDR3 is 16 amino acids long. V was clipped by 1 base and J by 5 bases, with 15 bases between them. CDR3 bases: TGTGCCAGCAGCTTAATGCCCGCCGAATCGGACAATGAGCAGTTCTTC. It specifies CASSLMPAESDNEQFF.

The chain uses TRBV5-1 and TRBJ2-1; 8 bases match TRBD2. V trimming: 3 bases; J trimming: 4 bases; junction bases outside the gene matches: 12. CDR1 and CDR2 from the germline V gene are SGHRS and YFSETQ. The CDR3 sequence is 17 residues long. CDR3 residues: CASSSAGGTVHYNEQFF. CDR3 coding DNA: TGCGCCAGCAGCTCGGCGGGAGGCACCGTCCATTACAATGAGCAGTTCTTC.

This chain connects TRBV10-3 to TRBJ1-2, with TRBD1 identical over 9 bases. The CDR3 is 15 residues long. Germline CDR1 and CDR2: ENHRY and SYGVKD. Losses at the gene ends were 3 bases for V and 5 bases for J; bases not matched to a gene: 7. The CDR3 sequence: CAISDLGTGPYGYTF. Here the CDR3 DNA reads TGTGCCATCAGTGATCTTGGGACAGGGCCATATGGCTACACCTTC.

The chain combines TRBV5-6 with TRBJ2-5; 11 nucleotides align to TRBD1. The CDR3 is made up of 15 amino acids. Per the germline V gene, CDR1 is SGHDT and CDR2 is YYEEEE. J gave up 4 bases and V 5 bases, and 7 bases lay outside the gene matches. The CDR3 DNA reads TGTGCCAGCAGAGCCCCGGGACAGGGGGGAGAGACCCAGTACTTC. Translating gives CASRAPGQGGETQYF.

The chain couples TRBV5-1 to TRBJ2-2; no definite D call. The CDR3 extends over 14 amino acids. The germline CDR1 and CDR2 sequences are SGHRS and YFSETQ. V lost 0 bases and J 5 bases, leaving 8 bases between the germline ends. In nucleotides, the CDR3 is TGCGCCAGCAGCTTGGCCGTTGCAACCGGGGAGCTGTTTTTT. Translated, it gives CASSLAVATGELFF.

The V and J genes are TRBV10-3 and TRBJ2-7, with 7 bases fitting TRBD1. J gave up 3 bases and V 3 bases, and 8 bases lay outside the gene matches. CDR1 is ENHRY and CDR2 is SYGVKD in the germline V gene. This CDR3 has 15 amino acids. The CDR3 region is CAISDPGTVSYEQYF. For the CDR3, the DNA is TGTGCCATCAGTGACCCCGGGACAGTTAGCTACGAGCAGTACTTC.

The CDR3 is CASSEADNTGELFF. The CDR3 DNA reads as TGTGCCAGCAGTGAAGCCGACAACACCGGGGAGCTGTTTTTT. The chain employs TRBV6-1 and TRBJ2-2; no definite D call. This CDR3 region has 14 residues. Trimming stripped 0 bases from V and 2 bases from J, with 4 bases between. Germline V gene data show CDR1 as MNHNS and CDR2 as SASEGT.